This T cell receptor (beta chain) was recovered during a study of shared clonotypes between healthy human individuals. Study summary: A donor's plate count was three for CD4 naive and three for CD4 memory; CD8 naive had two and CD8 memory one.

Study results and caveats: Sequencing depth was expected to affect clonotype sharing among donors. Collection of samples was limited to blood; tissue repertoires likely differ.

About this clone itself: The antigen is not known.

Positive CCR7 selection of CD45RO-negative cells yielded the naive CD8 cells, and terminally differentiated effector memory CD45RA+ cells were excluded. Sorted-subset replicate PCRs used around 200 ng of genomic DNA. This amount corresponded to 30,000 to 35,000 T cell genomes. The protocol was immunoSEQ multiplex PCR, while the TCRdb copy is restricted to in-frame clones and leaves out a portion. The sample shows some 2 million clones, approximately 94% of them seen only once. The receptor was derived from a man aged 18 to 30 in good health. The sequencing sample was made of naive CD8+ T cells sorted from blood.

CDR3 coding DNA: TGTGCCAGCAGTTACTCGAGGGGGGGAGCAGATACGCAGTATTTT. Residues: CASSYSRGGADTQYF. The chain joins TRBV6-5 to TRBJ2-3, with D perhaps TRBD2 (7 bases). V dropped 0 bases and J dropped 4 bases, with 11 bases sitting between them. The CDR3 length is 15 residues. Germline CDR1 is MNHEY and CDR2 is SVGAGI.